What follows describes a single T cell receptor beta chain. Antigen specificity is unknown. The source of the sample is a study of CD8+CD57+ T cells in acquired aplastic anemia. Profiles of TCR beta VDJ and CDR3 were generated from a genomic DNA template. TCRdb re-called the reads through MiXCR, storing one row per CDR3 protein. The table includes hundreds of thousands of distinct CDR3 sequences, around 45% detected once. General study findings and limits: A set of twenty-nine CD8+ CDR3 sequences was shared between patients and controls, and these sequences appeared highly expressed in patients. Controls did not differ significantly from patients in CD8+ Simpson's diversity.

It was patients with CD8+CD57+ cell expansion by flow cytometry who were chosen for sequencing. V dropped 3 bases and J dropped 2; count of bases not matched to a gene: 8. Germline V gene lookup returns CDR1 SEHNR and CDR2 FQNEAQ (reference sequence). This CDR3 comprises 17 residues. The clonotype was recovered from a human donor with aplastic anemia. V and J are TRBV7-9 and TRBJ2-3; 10 nucleotides align to TRBD1. Sequencing was performed on sorted CD4+, CD8+, or CD8+CD57+ T cells (not recorded which) from PBMCs. The CDR3 nucleotides read TGTGCCAGCAGCTTTCGATCCGGGACAGGGGACACAGATACGCAGTATTTT. Translating gives CASSFRSGTGDTDTQYF.